This TCR beta chain derives from a study of PD-1 and CTLA-4 blockade in melanoma. Clones were read by immunoSEQ multiplex PCR, and TCRdb kept only the in-frame ones, dropping some. The table lists about 32,000 clones, less than 90% of them singletons, with 5% to 7.5% in the top ten. Germline lookup yields CDR1 MNHEY and CDR2 SMNVEV (reference sequence). The CDR3 is 12 amino acids in total, end residues counted. As regards this clone: It is unclear where the CDR3 begins or ends on the DNA, so no DNA is shown, and the CDR3 is as TCRdb lists it.

The rearrangement links TRBV27 to TRBJ1-5. This receptor was identified in a human donor with melanoma. The input for sequencing was CD8+ T cells from peripheral blood, taken from a patient given anti-PD-1 treatment. CDR3 residues: CASSLGPLRQHF.